This TCR beta chain emerged from a study of breast tumors, draining lymph nodes, adjacent tissues. TCRdb re-called the multiplex PCR reads with MiXCR, one entry per CDR3 protein. The repertoire has about 140,000 distinct CDR3 sequences, around 20% of them found once; the top ten carry roughly 2.7%. Worth noting for this clonotype: A much larger clone differs from this one at a single base, so this may be a read error.

Looked up from germline, CDR1 is SGHVS and CDR2 is FQNEAQ. The V end lost 5 bases, the J end lost 3 bases, and 17 bases lay between the germline ends. CDR3 size: 15 residues. Breast cancer patients provided tissue from their axillary draining lymph nodes. The chain has TRBV7-8 and TRBJ2-7; perhaps TRBD1 as D (6 bases). What was sequenced was axillary lymph node tissue. This TCR came from a female donor with breast cancer. Some clones in this sample may be carry-over from other donors' samples. The CDR3 DNA follows: TGTGCCAGCAGCCCCATAGCACAGGGAATCTACGAGCAGTACTTC. Encoded protein: CASSPIAQGIYEQYF.